A single sample is the source of the 28 T cell receptor beta chains below, sequenced in a study of blood T cell repertoires in COVID-19. Assay used: immunoSEQ multiplex PCR; TCRdb lists only in-frame clones, some missing. The table lists 70,000 to 95,000 clones, just under 80% of them singletons, with roughly 38% in the top ten. Input material: peripheral blood. The source is a man aged 60 to 69 with COVID-19, enrolled during active disease.

This chain connects TRBV11-3 to TRBJ2-1; a weak D match, TRBD2 (6 bases). The V gene lost 1 base and the J gene lost 5 bases, with 9 bases spanning the gap. CDR3 length: 14 residues. From germline, CDR1 is SGHNT and CDR2 YENEEA. Here the CDR3 reads CASSLGRGNNEQFF. The CDR3 coding sequence is TGTGCCAGCAGCTTAGGACGGGGGAACAATGAGCAGTTCTTC.

The chain uses TRBV7-2 and TRBJ2-3; TRBD2 matches 8 bases. Trimming cost V 5 bases and J 4 bases; bases outside gene matches: 11. CDR3 length: 16 residues. Germline CDR1 reads SGHTA; CDR2 reads FQGNSA. The CDR3: CASSTRSGSGADTQYF. The CDR3 DNA is TGTGCCAGCAGCACCCGCAGCGGGAGTGGCGCAGATACGCAGTATTTT.

Only one count was recorded for this clone. This chain joins TRBV2 and TRBJ2-2; tentatively, D is TRBD1 (5 bases). Per germline, CDR1 SNHLY and CDR2 FYNNEI. This CDR3 spans 13 amino acids. V was cut by 4 bases and J by 6 bases, with 9 bases left in between. The CDR3 DNA sequence: TGTGCCAGCAGTGCACAGGTTGCCGGGGAGCTGTTTTTT. As protein: CASSAQVAGELFF.

As DNA, the CDR3 is TGTGCCAGTAAAGGACTTGGCGGCTACACCTTC. It encodes CASKGLGGYTF. The rearrangement joins TRBV2 to TRBJ1-2; D is unclear. Looked up from germline, CDR1 is SNHLY and CDR2 is FYNNEI. With 9 bases removed from V and 8 bases from J, the gap between germline ends came to 13 bases. CDR3 length: 11 residues.

This chain links TRBV3-1 (or the pseudogene TRBV3-2) with TRBJ2-7, with D uncertain. V dropped 4 bases and J dropped 0 bases, with 7 bases sitting between them. The CDR3 covers 13 residues. The germline V gene encodes CDR1 LGHDT and CDR2 YNNKEL (reference sequence). The DNA of the CDR3 is TGTGCCAGCAGCCTGAGAAGCTCCTACGAGCAGTACTTC. Translating it yields CASSLRSSYEQYF.

This chain uses TRBV5-1 with TRBJ1-2; D might be TRBD1 (5 bases). CDR1 and CDR2 from the germline V gene are SGHRS and YFSETQ. V lost 4 bases, J lost 8 bases, and 18 bases lay in between. The CDR3 runs to 14 residues. The CDR3 region is CASSPGGGAEGYTF. CDR3 DNA: TGCGCCAGCAGCCCTGGAGGAGGGGCAGAAGGCTACACCTTC.

This clone is deemed medium-sized. J is TRBJ2-2 and V is TRBV6-5; TRBD2 agrees at 8 bases. CDR1 is MNHEY and CDR2 is SVGAGI in the germline V gene. CDR3 size: 15 residues. J gave up 6 bases and V 5 bases, and 8 bases lay outside the gene matches. CDR3 sequence (DNA): TGTGCCAGCAGTCCCGGGAGGGAGGAGGCCGGGGAGCTGTTTTTT. This sequence encodes CASSPGREEAGELFF.

The chain couples TRBV12-5 to TRBJ1-3, with 10 positions matching TRBD1. This CDR3 has 18 amino acids. Unmatched junction bases numbered 12, after V lost 7 bases and J lost 0 bases. CDR1 and CDR2 from the germline V gene are LGHNT and FRNRAP. The CDR3 DNA reads TGTGCTAGTGAACGAACCGGGGACAGGGGTTCCTCTGGAAACACCATATATTTT. This encodes CASERTGDRGSSGNTIYF.

The V gene is TRBV5-1, the J gene TRBJ2-5; 10 bases align to TRBD2. Germline V gives CDR1 SGHRS, CDR2 YFSETQ. The CDR3 sequence is 16 residues long. The J segment lost 5 bases and the V segment lost 3 bases, leaving 10 bases of the junction unmatched. The CDR3 DNA reads as TGCGCCAGCAGCTCTAGCGGGGGAGTTGGGCGTGAGACCCAGTACTTC. Translating gives CASSSSGGVGRETQYF.

The rearrangement links TRBV9 to TRBJ2-3, with 8 bases fitting TRBD2. This CDR3 is built from 16 residues. V lost 0 bases to trimming and J lost 0 bases; unmatched junction nucleotides: 3. The germline V gene has CDR1 SGDLS and CDR2 YYNGEE. The CDR3: CASSVEKRGSTDTQYF. The CDR3 nucleotides read TGTGCCAGCAGCGTAGAGAAGCGGGGGAGCACAGATACGCAGTATTTT. Supplemented by reference TRBV9 and TRBJ2-3, the full variable domain reads DSGVTQTPKHLITATGQRVTLRCSPRSGDLSVYWYQQSLDQGLQFLIQYYNGEERAKGNILERFSAQQFPDLHSELNLSSLELGDSALYFCASSVEKRGSTDTQYFGPGTRLTVL.

This clone is a singleton in its sample. The chain carries TRBV4-1 and TRBJ2-5, with 8 bases that match TRBD2. V dropped 1 base and J dropped 3; count of bases not matched to a gene: 4. The CDR3 consists of 15 residues. CDR1 and CDR2 (germline): MGHRA, YSYEKL. The chain's CDR3 is CASSQGQGLEETQYF. The CDR3 DNA sequence: TGCGCCAGCAGCCAAGGGCAGGGACTAGAAGAGACCCAGTACTTC.

The chain recombines TRBV5-1 with TRBJ1-3; no clear D. With 0 bases removed from V and 0 bases from J, the gap between germline ends came to 4 bases. The germline V gene encodes CDR1 SGHRS and CDR2 YFSETQ. The CDR3 sequence is 14 residues long. The CDR3 loop reads CASSLDSSGNTIYF. The CDR3 nucleotides read TGCGCCAGCAGCTTGGACAGCTCTGGAAACACCATATATTTT.

The count of this clone is one. This rearrangement joins TRBV18 to TRBJ1-1; a weak D match, TRBD1 (6 bases). Germline V CDR1 and CDR2: KGHSH, LQKENI. The length of the CDR3 is 13 residues. V was cut by 1 base and J by 4 bases, with 7 bases left in between. The CDR3 coding sequence is TGTGCCAGCTCACCACAAGGGGGCACTGAAGCTTTCTTT. Translated, it gives CASSPQGGTEAFF. Combining the CDR3 with reference TRBV18 and TRBJ1-1 gives the whole variable domain NAGVMQNPRHLVRRRGQEARLRCSPMKGHSHVYWYRQLPEEGLKFMVYLQKENIIDESGMPKERFSAEFPKEGPSILRIQQVVRGDSAAYFCASSPQGGTEAFFGQGTRLTVV.

This sequence joins TRBV12-3 or TRBV12-4 and TRBJ1-2; tentative D call: TRBD1 (5 bases). The CDR3 runs to 12 residues. The ends were cut back, 3 bases at V and 8 bases at J, with 10 bases in the middle. CDR3 protein: CASSFSGNGYTF. For the CDR3, the DNA is TGTGCCAGCAGTTTCTCAGGGAACGGCTACACCTTC.

In this sample, this clone turned up once. V and J are TRBV5-1 and TRBJ2-1; 12 bases are shared with TRBD2. The CDR3 contains 15 residues. V shed 3 bases, J shed 10 bases, and the junction held 8 bases outside the gene matches. In germline, CDR1 is SGHRS, CDR2 YFSETQ. CDR3: CASSSALTSGREQFF. CDR3 coding DNA: TGCGCCAGCAGCTCCGCACTGACTAGCGGGAGAGAGCAGTTCTTC.

The rearrangement joins TRBV5-1 to TRBJ1-1, with 7 bases lining up with TRBD1. Germline CDR1 is SGHRS and CDR2 is YFSETQ. With 0 bases clipped from V and 1 base from J, the junction kept 6 bases outside the gene matches. The CDR3 consists of 16 residues. As DNA, the CDR3 is TGCGCCAGCAGCTTGGCGGCCGGGACAGAGAACACTGAAGCTTTCTTT. The encoded protein is CASSLAAGTENTEAFF.

The gene calls are TRBV4-2 and TRBJ1-5, with TRBD1 matching 9 bases. V shed 4 bases and J 1 base; nucleotides not matched to a gene: 2. This CDR3 is 15 amino acids long. From germline, CDR1 is LGHNA and CDR2 YNFKEQ. This CDR3 is CASSRTGGSNQPQHF. Written as DNA, the CDR3 is TGTGCCAGCAGCCGTACAGGGGGCAGCAATCAGCCCCAGCATTTT.

The chain uses TRBV3-1 (or the pseudogene TRBV3-2) and TRBJ2-3, with D possibly TRBD1 on 6 matching bases. The CDR3 runs to 14 residues. The germline V gene encodes CDR1 LGHDT and CDR2 YNNKEL (reference sequence). V was cut by 2 bases and J by 2 bases, with 8 bases left in between. The CDR3 region is CASSQNRATDTQYF. The CDR3 DNA reads as TGTGCCAGCAGCCAAAACAGGGCCACAGATACGCAGTATTTT.

The chain uses TRBV18 and TRBJ1-2; TRBD1 aligns across 10 bases. CDR1 KGHSH and CDR2 LQKENI come from the germline V gene. The V segment lost 3 bases and the J segment 6 bases; nucleotides outside the gene matches: 7. The CDR3 runs 15 residues. CDR3 in DNA: TGTGCCAGCTCACCGGGACAGGGGATTTTAAATGGCTACACCTTC. Encoded protein: CASSPGQGILNGYTF.

This chain connects TRBV3-1 (or the pseudogene TRBV3-2) to TRBJ2-2; TRBD1 agrees at 8 bases. This CDR3 contains 16 residues. The junction had 2 bases not matched to a gene; V was cut back by 1 base and J by 1 base. Germline CDR1 is LGHDT and CDR2 is YNNKEL (reference sequence). CDR3 DNA sequence: TGTGCCAGCAGCCAAGCCGGGACAGGGAACACCGGGGAGCTGTTTTTT. This gives the protein CASSQAGTGNTGELFF.

The genes are TRBV4-1 and TRBJ2-1; D is possibly TRBD2 (5 bases). Between the trimmed V and J ends, which lost 1 base and 8 bases, there was a span of 9 bases. The CDR3 covers 13 residues. CDR1 is MGHRA and CDR2 is YSYEKL in the germline V gene. CDR3 in amino acids: CASSQAGGHEQFF. CDR3 in DNA: TGCGCCAGCAGCCAAGCGGGCGGGCATGAGCAGTTCTTC.

The chain carries TRBV5-1 and TRBJ1-2; a weak D match, TRBD1 (5 bases). The germline V gene has CDR1 SGHRS and CDR2 YFSETQ. This CDR3 is built from 13 residues. V lost 1 base, J lost 8 bases, and 12 bases lay in between. DNA for the CDR3: TGCGCCAGCAGCTTGAATGGGGCAGGGGGCTACACCTTC. This gives the protein CASSLNGAGGYTF.

The rearrangement links TRBV3-1 (or the pseudogene TRBV3-2) to TRBJ1-3; 7 positions match TRBD1. This CDR3 comprises 18 residues. V shed 0 bases, J shed 0 bases, and the junction held 8 bases outside the gene matches. The germline V gene has CDR1 LGHDT and CDR2 YNNKEL (reference sequence). For the CDR3, the DNA is TGTGCCAGCAGCCAAGATAGGGACAGAGAAAGCTCTGGAAACACCATATATTTT. Residues: CASSQDRDRESSGNTIYF.

The chain links TRBV5-6 to TRBJ1-2, with D tentatively TRBD1 (5 bases). Trimming shortened V by 4 bases and J by 5 bases, and 12 bases separated the two germline ends. Germline CDR1 SGHDT, CDR2 YYEEEE. The CDR3 has 13 residues. In DNA form, the CDR3 reads TGTGCCAGCAGCCCCCGGGGGGTATATGGCTACACCTTC. This encodes CASSPRGVYGYTF.

This clone is a singleton in its sample. The V and J genes are TRBV2 and TRBJ2-5, with 15 bases that match TRBD2. CDR3 size: 15 residues. Germline V gene sequence: CDR1 SNHLY, CDR2 FYNNEI. Unmatched junction bases numbered 3, after V lost 4 bases and J lost 6 bases. The CDR3 loop reads CASSGTSGGAKTQYF. The CDR3 region has the DNA TGTGCCAGCAGTGGGACTAGCGGGGGGGCCAAGACCCAGTACTTC. The complete variable domain, with remaining parts taken from reference TRBV2 and TRBJ2-5, reads EPEVTQTPSHQVTQMGQEVILRCVPISNHLYFYWYRQILGQKVEFLVSFYNNEISEKSEIFDDQFSVERPDGSNFTLKIRSTKLEDSAMYFCASSGTSGGAKTQYFGPGTRLLVL.

The V gene is TRBV20-1, the J gene TRBJ2-5; 9 bases are a match to TRBD2. The CDR3 runs 16 residues. V lost 3 bases, J lost 2 bases, and 10 bases stayed unmatched. Germline V lookup: CDR1 DFQATT, CDR2 SNEGSKA (reference sequence). CDR3 nucleotide sequence: TGCAGTGCTAGTAAAACAAGCGGGGGGACTCAAGAGACCCAGTACTTC. It encodes CSASKTSGGTQETQYF.

The genes are TRBV7-9 and TRBJ1-2, with D maybe TRBD1 (5 bases). Trimming cost V 2 bases and J 6 bases, with 13 bases left between them. There are 14 residues in the CDR3. Germline-derived CDR1 and CDR2 are SEHNR and FQNEAQ (reference sequence). The CDR3 is CASSLLSGIDGYTF. The CDR3 nucleotides read TGTGCCAGCAGCTTATTGTCAGGGATCGATGGCTACACCTTC.

This clone was seen a handful of times. The rearrangement links TRBV6-1 to TRBJ2-7; D possibly corresponds to TRBD1 (6 bases). Deletions cut 2 bases from V and 3 bases from J, with 14 bases between. This CDR3 has 15 residues. Germline-derived CDR1 and CDR2 are MNHNS and SASEGT. DNA for the CDR3: TGTGCCAGCAGTGAATACCCGACAGGTATCTACGAGCAGTACTTC. This encodes CASSEYPTGIYEQYF.